This T cell receptor (beta chain) was recovered during a study of blood T cell repertoires in COVID-19. Across the whole study: From the United States, Italy and Spain came samples of acute and convalescent COVID-19. PBMCs, B-cell-depleted T cells, or T cells provided the cDNA or gDNA that made up the material.

Germline lookup yields CDR1 LNHDA and CDR2 SQIVND (reference sequence). This CDR3 contains 15 residues. Trimming pared 9 bases from V and 3 bases from J, leaving 18 bases between. Under the authors' procedure: Cell counts per sample came from amplifying reference gene primers. The data were produced by immunoSEQ multiplex PCR, yet TCRdb's version contains in-frame clones alone and is incomplete. V, J and clone size derive from that table, while D and trimming were established from the DNA sequence. This sample has some 85,000 clones; about 83% occur once, and the top ten carry 6.3%. V gene TRBV19 combines with J gene TRBJ1-5; perhaps TRBD1 as D (5 bases). This clonotype was obtained from a man in his 70s with COVID-19, enrolled during active disease. Material: peripheral blood. The DNA for the CDR3 is TGTGCCAGCGCGCCCATTACAGGCGACAATCAGCCCCAGCATTTT. This codes for CASAPITGDNQPQHF.